This is a list of T cell receptor beta chains from one sample in a study of tumor and adjacent non-tumor tissue in lung cancer. TCRdb reanalysed the multiplex PCR reads using MiXCR and keeps one entry per CDR3 protein. The table records around 82,000 distinct CDR3 sequences, roughly 80% of them present only once. The sample was distant non-tumor lung tissue. The receptor set was obtained from a man aged 55 to 69 with non-small cell lung cancer. Each CDR3 is given with its conserved first and last residue. Each record gives: CDR3 DNA, CDR3 protein, J gene, V gene, CDR3 length, D gene, clone size. D genes are given only for firm matches. Clone size is not always given. Where it is, it says once, few, many or a class for expanded clones.

cdr3_nt: TGTGCCAGCAGCCAAGAGATGGGGACAGGGTGTATCAATCGGCCCCAGCATTTT
cdr3_aa: CASSQEMGTGCINRPQHF
j_call: TRBJ1-5
v_call: TRBV4-2
cdr3_length: 18
d_call: TRBD1
clone_size: -

cdr3_nt: TGTGACAGCAGCTCAGGACATGTTCTGGAGACCCAGTACTTC
cdr3_aa: CDSSSGHVLETQYF
j_call: TRBJ2-5
v_call: TRBV11-2
cdr3_length: 14
d_call: -
clone_size: -

cdr3_nt: TGTGCCAGCACCGGACTAGCGGGGGGCCAGACAGATAGGCAGTATTTT
cdr3_aa: CASTGLAGGQTDRQYF
j_call: TRBJ2-3
v_call: TRBV6-1
cdr3_length: 16
d_call: TRBD2
clone_size: -

cdr3_nt: TGCGCCAGCATGGAGAACTCTGGGGCCAACGTCCTGACTTTC
cdr3_aa: CASMENSGANVLTF
j_call: TRBJ2-6
v_call: TRBV5-1
cdr3_length: 14
d_call: -
clone_size: -

cdr3_nt: TGTGCCAGCAGCTCCCGGGGAGCGGGAGGATACAGAGCCGGGGATCTGTTT
cdr3_aa: CASSSRGAGGYRAGDLF
j_call: TRBJ2-2
v_call: TRBV11-3
cdr3_length: 17
d_call: TRBD2
clone_size: -

cdr3_nt: TGTGCAAGCAACAGGACTAGCGGGACGGCAGACGAGCAATACTTC
cdr3_aa: CASNRTSGTADEQYF
j_call: TRBJ2-7
v_call: TRBV11-3
cdr3_length: 15
d_call: TRBD2
clone_size: -

cdr3_nt: TGTGCCTCCAGTGATGCCGGATGGTCCACCTATGGCAACACGTTC
cdr3_aa: CASSDAGWSTYGNTF
j_call: TRBJ1-2
v_call: TRBV24-1
cdr3_length: 15
d_call: -
clone_size: -

cdr3_nt: TGTGCCAGCAGTTCGCGTGGCTCTGGGGCCAACGTCCTGACTTTC
cdr3_aa: CASSSRGSGANVLTF
j_call: TRBJ2-6
v_call: TRBV12-3/TRBV12-4
cdr3_length: 15
d_call: -
clone_size: many

cdr3_nt: TGTGGCAGTTCCGGGTCCGTGCCACGGACCCAGTACTTC
cdr3_aa: CGSSGSVPRTQYF
j_call: TRBJ2-5
v_call: TRBV11-3
cdr3_length: 13
d_call: -
clone_size: -

cdr3_nt: TGCATTGCCATCCCTCCTGGGGCTTCCTACTACGACCAGTACTTC
cdr3_aa: CIAIPPGASYYDQYF
j_call: TRBJ2-7
v_call: TRBV20-1
cdr3_length: 15
d_call: -
clone_size: -

cdr3_nt: TGTGCCAGCGGCTCTGGACATGTCCAAGAGACTCAGTACTTC
cdr3_aa: CASGSGHVQETQYF
j_call: TRBJ2-5
v_call: TRBV11-2
cdr3_length: 14
d_call: -
clone_size: -

cdr3_nt: TGTGCCAGCAGTTTGACTAGCGGGTTAATCTACGAGCAGTACTTC
cdr3_aa: CASSLTSGLIYEQYF
j_call: TRBJ2-7
v_call: TRBV7-8
cdr3_length: 15
d_call: TRBD2
clone_size: -

cdr3_nt: TGTGCCAGCAGATACACAACAGGGACGGATTCACCCCTCCACTTT
cdr3_aa: CASRYTTGTDSPLHF
j_call: TRBJ1-6
v_call: TRBV6-5
cdr3_length: 15
d_call: -
clone_size: -

cdr3_nt: TGTGCCAGCAGCTTTTTGGAGGCCCTTGGGGCCTACGAGCAATACTTC
cdr3_aa: CASSFLEALGAYEQYF
j_call: TRBJ2-7
v_call: TRBV11-2
cdr3_length: 16
d_call: -
clone_size: -

cdr3_nt: TGCAGCGTTACCGAGACGTGGGACTCTGGGGCCAACGTCCTGACTTTC
cdr3_aa: CSVTETWDSGANVLTF
j_call: TRBJ2-6
v_call: TRBV29-1
cdr3_length: 16
d_call: -
clone_size: -

cdr3_nt: TGTGCCAGCAGTTTACCACGATGGGGCACGTACGAGCAGTACTTC
cdr3_aa: CASSLPRWGTYEQYF
j_call: TRBJ2-7
v_call: TRBV28
cdr3_length: 15
d_call: -
clone_size: -

cdr3_nt: TGTGCCAGCATCCTGTGGACGGACGAAGCTTTCTTT
cdr3_aa: CASILWTDEAFF
j_call: TRBJ1-1
v_call: TRBV7-9
cdr3_length: 12
d_call: -
clone_size: -

cdr3_nt: TGCAGCATAAGAGTTTTCACAGATATGCAGTATTTT
cdr3_aa: CSIRVFTDMQYF
j_call: TRBJ2-3
v_call: TRBV29-1
cdr3_length: 12
d_call: -
clone_size: -

cdr3_nt: TGCGCCAGCAGACCCCAACCCTCGGCTTCCAATACGCAGTATTTT
cdr3_aa: CASRPQPSASNTQYF
j_call: TRBJ2-3
v_call: TRBV5-1
cdr3_length: 15
d_call: -
clone_size: -

cdr3_nt: TGTGCCAGTAGTTTGGTAGGATTAGGAATGAACACTGAAGCTTTGTTT
cdr3_aa: CASSLVGLGMNTEALF
j_call: TRBJ1-1
v_call: TRBV12-3/TRBV12-4
cdr3_length: 16
d_call: -
clone_size: -

cdr3_nt: TGCGCCAGCAGCCTAGGCAGGGGGCGGAAACAGCCCCAGCATTTT
cdr3_aa: CASSLGRGRKQPQHF
j_call: TRBJ1-5
v_call: TRBV10-2
cdr3_length: 15
d_call: TRBD1
clone_size: -

cdr3_nt: TGTGCAAGCAGTTACAGTGTACAGGGTAGTCAGCCCCACCATTTT
cdr3_aa: CASSYSVQGSQPHHF
j_call: TRBJ1-5
v_call: TRBV6-5
cdr3_length: 15
d_call: -
clone_size: -

cdr3_nt: TGTGCCACCAGAGATTCACCAGCTGGGGCCAACGTCCTGACTTTC
cdr3_aa: CATRDSPAGANVLTF
j_call: TRBJ2-6
v_call: TRBV24-1
cdr3_length: 15
d_call: -
clone_size: -

cdr3_nt: TGTGCCAGCAGTTTAATGACTATAGAGAGTGAGCACTTCTTC
cdr3_aa: CASSLMTIESEHFF
j_call: TRBJ2-1
v_call: TRBV12-3/TRBV12-4
cdr3_length: 14
d_call: -
clone_size: -

cdr3_nt: TGTGCCAGCAGCGCCGCGAGGGGAGATACGCAGTATTTT
cdr3_aa: CASSAARGDTQYF
j_call: TRBJ2-3
v_call: TRBV7-3
cdr3_length: 13
d_call: -
clone_size: -

cdr3_nt: TGTGCCAGCAGTCTATTAGCTCTTAGCAATCAGCCCCAGCATTTT
cdr3_aa: CASSLLALSNQPQHF
j_call: TRBJ1-5
v_call: TRBV12-3/TRBV12-4
cdr3_length: 15
d_call: -
clone_size: -

cdr3_nt: TGTAGTGCCAAGGACGACAGGGGTGATGATAAACTGTTTTTT
cdr3_aa: CSAKDDRGDDKLFF
j_call: TRBJ1-4
v_call: TRBV20-1
cdr3_length: 14
d_call: TRBD1
clone_size: -

cdr3_nt: TGTGCCAGCAGCCCAAACTATAGCGGACGGTGCTACAAGCAGTACTTT
cdr3_aa: CASSPNYSGRCYKQYF
j_call: TRBJ2-7
v_call: TRBV11-2
cdr3_length: 16
d_call: -
clone_size: -

cdr3_nt: TGCAGTGCCGACCTAGGCCGGGCCTCCGACGCCAAAAACATTCAGTACTTC
cdr3_aa: CSADLGRASDAKNIQYF
j_call: TRBJ2-4
v_call: TRBV20-1
cdr3_length: 17
d_call: -
clone_size: -

cdr3_nt: TGTGTCAGCAGCCCCCGGAGGTCCTACGAGCAGTACTTC
cdr3_aa: CVSSPRRSYEQYF
j_call: TRBJ2-7
v_call: TRBV11-3
cdr3_length: 13
d_call: -
clone_size: -

cdr3_nt: TGTGCCAGCACCTTGGAACAGACAGGACGGGAGACCCAGTACTTC
cdr3_aa: CASTLEQTGRETQYF
j_call: TRBJ2-5
v_call: TRBV11-2
cdr3_length: 15
d_call: -
clone_size: -

cdr3_nt: TGCGTCTGCAGCTCCTGGGCCAGCGGGAGGGAGCTGTTTTTT
cdr3_aa: CVCSSWASGRELFF
j_call: TRBJ2-2
v_call: TRBV5-1
cdr3_length: 14
d_call: TRBD2
clone_size: once

cdr3_nt: TGTGCCAGCAGCTTTCGGACTGGATTAACCTACGAGCAGTGCTTT
cdr3_aa: CASSFRTGLTYEQCF
j_call: TRBJ2-7
v_call: TRBV11-3
cdr3_length: 15
d_call: -
clone_size: -

cdr3_nt: TGTGTCAGCAGCTTGATGCAGGGCGAGAGAAGCCATTACTTC
cdr3_aa: CVSSLMQGERSHYF
j_call: TRBJ2-5
v_call: TRBV5-5
cdr3_length: 14
d_call: -
clone_size: -

cdr3_nt: TGTGCCTGGGTCCAGGGAGACTCAGAGTCGCAGTATTTT
cdr3_aa: CAWVQGDSESQYF
j_call: TRBJ2-3
v_call: TRBV30
cdr3_length: 13
d_call: -
clone_size: -

cdr3_nt: TGTAGTACTATCCGGCACAGGGACGGGTCACCCCTCCACTTT
cdr3_aa: CSTIRHRDGSPLHF
j_call: TRBJ1-6
v_call: TRBV20-1
cdr3_length: 14
d_call: -
clone_size: -

cdr3_nt: TGTGCCAGCAGCTCTGGACTAACCGATGAGCAGTTCTTC
cdr3_aa: CASSSGLTDEQFF
j_call: TRBJ2-1
v_call: TRBV11-2
cdr3_length: 13
d_call: -
clone_size: -

cdr3_nt: TGTGCCAGCAGTTACTCGGGACTTAACACCGGGGAGCTGTTTTTT
cdr3_aa: CASSYSGLNTGELFF
j_call: TRBJ2-2
v_call: TRBV6-2/TRBV6-3
cdr3_length: 15
d_call: -
clone_size: many

cdr3_nt: TGTGCCAGCAGCCAAGATTCTAGCGGGTGGACTTACAATGAGCAGTTCTTC
cdr3_aa: CASSQDSSGWTYNEQFF
j_call: TRBJ2-1
v_call: TRBV4-2
cdr3_length: 17
d_call: TRBD2
clone_size: -

cdr3_nt: TGTGCCAGCAGTCAGGGGACGAACACTGAAGCTTTCTTT
cdr3_aa: CASSQGTNTEAFF
j_call: TRBJ1-1
v_call: TRBV12-3/TRBV12-4
cdr3_length: 13
d_call: -
clone_size: many

cdr3_nt: TGCAGTGCTAGGCCTGGACAGGGATTTAGGGAGACCCAGTTCTTC
cdr3_aa: CSARPGQGFRETQFF
j_call: TRBJ2-1
v_call: TRBV20-1
cdr3_length: 15
d_call: TRBD1
clone_size: -